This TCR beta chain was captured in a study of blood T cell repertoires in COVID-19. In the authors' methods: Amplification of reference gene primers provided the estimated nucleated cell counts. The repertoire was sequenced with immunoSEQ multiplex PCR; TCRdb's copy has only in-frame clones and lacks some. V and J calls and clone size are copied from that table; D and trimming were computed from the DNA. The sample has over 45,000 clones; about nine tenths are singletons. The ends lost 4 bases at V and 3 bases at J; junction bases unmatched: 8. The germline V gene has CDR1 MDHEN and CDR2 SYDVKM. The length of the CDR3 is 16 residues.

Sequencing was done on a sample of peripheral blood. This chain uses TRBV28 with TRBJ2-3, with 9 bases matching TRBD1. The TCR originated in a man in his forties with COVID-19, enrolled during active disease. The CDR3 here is CASSSGRDRATDTQYF. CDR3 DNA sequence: TGTGCCAGCAGTTCGGGGAGGGACAGGGCTACAGATACGCAGTATTTT.